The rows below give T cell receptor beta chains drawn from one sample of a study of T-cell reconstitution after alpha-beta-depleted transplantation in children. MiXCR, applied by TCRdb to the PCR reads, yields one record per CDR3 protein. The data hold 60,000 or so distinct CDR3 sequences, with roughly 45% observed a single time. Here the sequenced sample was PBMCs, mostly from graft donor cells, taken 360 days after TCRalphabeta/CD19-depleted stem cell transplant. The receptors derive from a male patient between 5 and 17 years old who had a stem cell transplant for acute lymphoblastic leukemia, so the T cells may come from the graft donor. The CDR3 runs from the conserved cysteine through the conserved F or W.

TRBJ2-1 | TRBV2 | CASEATEREQFF
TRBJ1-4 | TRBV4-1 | CASSQTGEKLFF
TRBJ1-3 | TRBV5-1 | CASSLYGGGNTIYF
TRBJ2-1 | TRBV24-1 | CATSSGSYNEQFF
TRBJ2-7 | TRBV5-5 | CASSLAVQGAGEQYF
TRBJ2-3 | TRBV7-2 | CASSLRTSGDSDTQYF
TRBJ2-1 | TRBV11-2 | CASSLWASGEYNEQFF
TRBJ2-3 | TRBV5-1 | CASRSVRGSTDTQYF
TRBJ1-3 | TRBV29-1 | CSVVGDTIYF
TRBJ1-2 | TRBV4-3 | CASGGGYGYTF
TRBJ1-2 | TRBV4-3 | CASSSNNYGYTF
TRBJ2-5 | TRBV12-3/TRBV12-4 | CASSFGRRSPQETQYF
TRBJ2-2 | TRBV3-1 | CASSQTSGANTGELFF
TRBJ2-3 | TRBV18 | CASSLRPSTDTQYF
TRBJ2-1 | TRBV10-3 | CAIRDRWYEQFF
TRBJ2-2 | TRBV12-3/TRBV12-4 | CASSRTSGGVANTGELFF
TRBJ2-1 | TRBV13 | CASSSTGEQFF
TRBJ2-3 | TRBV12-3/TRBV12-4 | CASSLALKDTQYF
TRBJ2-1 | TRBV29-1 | CSVGGAGIYNEQFF
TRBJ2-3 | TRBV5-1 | CASSAYRGTSTDTQYF
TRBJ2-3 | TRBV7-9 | CASSKSRGGVDTQYF
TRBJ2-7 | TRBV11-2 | CASSVTSPSYEQYF
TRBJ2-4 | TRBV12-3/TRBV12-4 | CASSLSGQGPIQYF